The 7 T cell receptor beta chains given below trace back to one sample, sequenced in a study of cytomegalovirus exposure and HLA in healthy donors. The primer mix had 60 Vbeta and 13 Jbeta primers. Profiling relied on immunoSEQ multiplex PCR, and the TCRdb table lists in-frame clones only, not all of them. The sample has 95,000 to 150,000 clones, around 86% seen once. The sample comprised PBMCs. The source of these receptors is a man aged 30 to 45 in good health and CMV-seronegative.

CDR3 sequence: CASSFVPPGSNVLTF. CDR3 DNA sequence: TGTGCCAGCAGTTTCGTCCCACCCGGGTCCAACGTCCTGACTTTC. V gene TRBV27 combines with J gene TRBJ2-6, with D unclear. The germline CDR1 and CDR2 sequences are MNHEY and SMNVEV (reference sequence). The ends were cut back, 3 bases at V and 8 bases at J, with 14 bases in the middle. The CDR3 is made up of 15 amino acids. Looking up the rest from reference TRBV27 and TRBJ2-6 gives the full variable domain: EAQVTQNPRYLITVTGKKLTVTCSQNMNHEYMSWYRQDPGLGLRQIYYSMNVEVTDKGDVPEGYKVSRKEKRNFPLILESPSPNQTSLYFCASSFVPPGSNVLTFGAGSRLTVL.

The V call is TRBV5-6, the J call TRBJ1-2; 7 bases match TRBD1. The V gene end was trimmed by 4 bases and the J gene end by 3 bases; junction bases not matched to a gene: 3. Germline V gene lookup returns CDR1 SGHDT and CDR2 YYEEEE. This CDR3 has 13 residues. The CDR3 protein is CASSQGTDYGYTF. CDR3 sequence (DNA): TGTGCCAGCAGCCAAGGGACAGACTATGGCTACACCTTC.

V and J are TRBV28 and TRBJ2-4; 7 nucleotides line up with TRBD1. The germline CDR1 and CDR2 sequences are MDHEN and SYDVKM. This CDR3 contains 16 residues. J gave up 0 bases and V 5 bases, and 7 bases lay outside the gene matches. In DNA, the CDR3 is TGTGCCAGCAGTCCTTGGGACAGCCTAGCCAAAAACATTCAGTACTTC. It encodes CASSPWDSLAKNIQYF.

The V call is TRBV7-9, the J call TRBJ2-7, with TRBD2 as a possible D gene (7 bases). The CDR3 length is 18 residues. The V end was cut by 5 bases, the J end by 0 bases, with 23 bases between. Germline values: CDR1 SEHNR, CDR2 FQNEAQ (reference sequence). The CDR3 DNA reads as TGTGCCAGCAGCAGCTTAGGGGGGGGGCCTAAAAGCTCCTACGAGCAGTACTTC. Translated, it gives CASSSLGGGPKSSYEQYF.

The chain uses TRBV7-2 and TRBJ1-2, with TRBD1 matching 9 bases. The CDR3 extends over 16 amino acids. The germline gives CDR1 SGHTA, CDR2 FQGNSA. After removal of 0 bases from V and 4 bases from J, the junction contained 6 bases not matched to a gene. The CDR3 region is CASSLAHRQGGYGYTF. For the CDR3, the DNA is TGTGCCAGCAGCTTAGCCCACAGACAGGGGGGCTATGGCTACACCTTC.

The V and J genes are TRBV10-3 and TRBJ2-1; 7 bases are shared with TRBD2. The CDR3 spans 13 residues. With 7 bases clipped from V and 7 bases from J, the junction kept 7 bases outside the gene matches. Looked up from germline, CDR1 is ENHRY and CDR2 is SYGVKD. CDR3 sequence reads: CAITSLGGNEQFF. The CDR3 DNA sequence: TGTGCCATCACTTCATTGGGGGGGAATGAGCAGTTCTTC.

DNA of the CDR3: TGCAGCGTGGGGACAGGAGGCGGGGAGCTGTTTTTT. The encoded protein is CSVGTGGGELFF. This chain joins TRBV29-1 and TRBJ2-2; TRBD1 matches at 8 bases. There are 12 residues in the CDR3. The trim removed 6 bases at V and 7 bases at J, leaving 4 bases unmatched. Germline lookup yields CDR1 SQVTM and CDR2 ANQGSEA.